The rows below give T cell receptor beta chains drawn from one sample of a study of OX40 agonist ivuxolimab in advanced cancers. This table comes from immunoSEQ multiplex PCR, and its TCRdb copy is limited to in-frame clones, with some not included. The table includes about 36,000 clones, about 81% detected once. This material consisted of CD4+ or CD8+ T cells sorted from blood, taken in a trial of the OX40 agonist ivuxolimab. Source of these receptors: an adult with an advanced solid tumor such as melanoma, head and neck, liver or kidney cancer. Both conserved end residues are part of each CDR3. Fields, in order: V gene, D gene, J gene, clone size, CDR3 DNA, CDR3 protein. A D gene is named only where the DNA matches it firmly. The size of a clone is reported for some rows only, either as once, few or many, or as a class for expanded clones.

>TRBV28|TRBD2|TRBJ2-3|.
TGTGCCAGCAGTTTCAGCGGGGTCAGAGATACGCAGTATTTT
CASSFSGVRDTQYF
>TRBV28|.|TRBJ1-5|.
TGTGCCAGCAGTCCTCCTTCAGGGTCGGGCAATCAGCCCCAGCATTTT
CASSPPSGSGNQPQHF
>TRBV5-5|TRBD2|TRBJ2-3|.
TGTGCCAGCAGCTTGGGGGGACTAGGCACAGATACGCAGTATTTT
CASSLGGLGTDTQYF
>TRBV6-1|TRBD1|TRBJ1-2|.
TGTGCCAGCAGTGAGCGACAGGGCGGCTATGGCTACACCTTC
CASSERQGGYGYTF
>TRBV28|.|TRBJ1-2|.
TGTGCCAGCAGTTTCTCGGCAGGACTCTATGGCTACACCTTC
CASSFSAGLYGYTF
>TRBV10-3|TRBD2|TRBJ2-3|.
TGTGCCATCAGTCTAGCGGGAGGCACAGATACGCAGTATTTT
CAISLAGGTDTQYF
>TRBV7-3|TRBD2|TRBJ2-3|.
TGTGCCAGCAGCTTAAGTTCGGGGGGTCGCACAGATACGCAGTATTTT
CASSLSSGGRTDTQYF
>TRBV7-9|.|TRBJ2-3|.
TGTGCCAGCAGCTTAGCGGGGAACACAGATACGCAGTATTTT
CASSLAGNTDTQYF
>TRBV5-6|.|TRBJ1-5|few
TGTGCCAGCAGCTGGGGGGGACCGTTTGGCAATCAGCCCCAGCATTTT
CASSWGGPFGNQPQHF
>TRBV6-1|.|TRBJ1-5|.
TGTGCCAGCAGTGAAGCTAGCAGGAGCAATCAGCCCCAGCATTTT
CASSEASRSNQPQHF
>TRBV4-2|TRBD1|TRBJ1-6|.
TGTGCCAGCAGCCAAGAAGTGACAGGGGCGAATTCACCCCTCCACTTT
CASSQEVTGANSPLHF
>TRBV7-8|.|TRBJ2-2|.
TGTGCCAGCAGCCTTGTTTTGGGGAGACGGTCCCTCACCGGGGAGCTGTTTTTT
CASSLVLGRRSLTGELFF
>TRBV5-4|.|TRBJ1-2|few
TGTGCCAGCAGCTCCGGAGGGGACTCCTATGGCTACACCTTC
CASSSGGDSYGYTF
>TRBV27|.|TRBJ2-6|.
TGTGCCAGCAGTTCACTTCGGACGGTCTCTGGGGCCAACGTCCTGACTTTC
CASSSLRTVSGANVLTF
>TRBV5-1|TRBD1|TRBJ2-7|once
TGCGCCAGCAGCCGGGACAGGGGGGGGACCTACGAGCAGTACTTC
CASSRDRGGTYEQYF
>TRBV7-2|TRBD1|TRBJ1-5|.
TGTGCCAGCAGCTTAAGAAACAGGGGTAGTCAGCCCCAGCATTTT
CASSLRNRGSQPQHF
>TRBV6-5|.|TRBJ2-7|few
TGTGCCAGCTTTATGGGCAGCCCCTCCTACGAGCAGTACTTC
CASFMGSPSYEQYF
>TRBV7-9|.|TRBJ1-4|.
TGTGCCAGCAGCTTATACGTGGGGGGCGGTAATGAAAAACTGTTTTTT
CASSLYVGGGNEKLFF
>TRBV9|.|TRBJ2-5|.
TGTGCCAGCAGCTCAGCCAGGGGCGAGACCCAGTACTTC
CASSSARGETQYF
>TRBV19|TRBD1|TRBJ1-2|.
TGTGCCAGTAGTATACAAGCAGGGGGGATCTATGGCTACACCTTC
CASSIQAGGIYGYTF
>TRBV15|.|TRBJ2-7|.
TGTGCCACCAGCAGCGACTTAACCTACGAGCAGTACTTC
CATSSDLTYEQYF
>TRBV7-6|.|TRBJ1-4|.
TGTGCCAGCAGCTTAGTAGCCGGGGAAAAACTGTTTTTT
CASSLVAGEKLFF
>TRBV28|.|TRBJ2-1|.
TGTGCCAGCAGTTTACATGGGGGTGAGCAGTTCTTC
CASSLHGGEQFF
>TRBV6-4|.|TRBJ1-3|.
TGTGCCAGCAGTGCCGCTGTAGGGCCCTCTGGAAACACCATATATTTT
CASSAAVGPSGNTIYF
>TRBV18|.|TRBJ2-5|few
TGTGCCAGCTCAGTCTACCAAGAGACCCAGTACTTC
CASSVYQETQYF
>TRBV2|.|TRBJ2-2|.
TGTGCCAGCAGGAGAGCTAGCCCCCTCACCGGGGAGCTGTTTTTT
CASRRASPLTGELFF
>TRBV28|TRBD2|TRBJ2-1|.
TGTGCCAGCAGTCCCTCCGAAGGGGAGGGACTAGTCAAAAATGAGCAGTTCTTC
CASSPSEGEGLVKNEQFF
>TRBV28|.|TRBJ1-2|.
TGTGCCAGCCAGTTCCCCCAGGGAAGGGAAAACTATGGCTACACCTTC
CASQFPQGRENYGYTF
>TRBV7-8|.|TRBJ1-2|once
TGTGCCAGCAGCCCCCCCGGATATGGCTACACCTTC
CASSPPGYGYTF
>TRBV7-9|.|TRBJ2-7|.
TGTGCCAGCAGCTGGGATAGCGACCACGAGCAGTACTTC
CASSWDSDHEQYF
>TRBV19|.|TRBJ1-4|.
TGTGCCAGTAGTGGGCCGCGGGGTCATAGTAATGAAAAACTGTTTTTT
CASSGPRGHSNEKLFF
>TRBV11-2|.|TRBJ1-1|.
TGTGCCAGCAGCTTAGGTGGAAACACTGAAGCTTTCTTT
CASSLGGNTEAFF